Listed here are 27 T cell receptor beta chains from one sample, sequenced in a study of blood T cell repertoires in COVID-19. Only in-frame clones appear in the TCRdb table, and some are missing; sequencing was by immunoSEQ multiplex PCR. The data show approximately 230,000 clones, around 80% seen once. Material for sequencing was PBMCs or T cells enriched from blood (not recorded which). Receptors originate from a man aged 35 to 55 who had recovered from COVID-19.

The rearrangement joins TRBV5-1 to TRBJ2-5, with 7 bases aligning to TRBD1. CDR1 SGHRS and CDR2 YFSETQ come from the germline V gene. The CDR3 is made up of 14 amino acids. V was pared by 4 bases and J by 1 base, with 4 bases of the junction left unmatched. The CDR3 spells CASSTGQAQETQYF. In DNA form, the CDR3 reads TGCGCCAGCAGCACCGGACAGGCCCAAGAGACCCAGTACTTC. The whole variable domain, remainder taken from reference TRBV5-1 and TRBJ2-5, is KAGVTQTPRYLIKTRGQQVTLSCSPISGHRSVSWYQQTPGQGLQFLFEYFSETQRNKGNFPGRFSGRQFSNSRSEMNVSTLELGDSALYLCASSTGQAQETQYFGPGTRLLVL.

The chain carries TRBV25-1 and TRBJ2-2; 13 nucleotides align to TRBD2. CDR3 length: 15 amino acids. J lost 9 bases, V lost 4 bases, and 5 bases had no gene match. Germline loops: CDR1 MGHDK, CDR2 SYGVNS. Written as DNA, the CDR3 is TGTGCCAGCAGTGGGACTAGCGGGGGAAGAAGGGAGCTGTTTTTT. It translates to CASSGTSGGRRELFF.

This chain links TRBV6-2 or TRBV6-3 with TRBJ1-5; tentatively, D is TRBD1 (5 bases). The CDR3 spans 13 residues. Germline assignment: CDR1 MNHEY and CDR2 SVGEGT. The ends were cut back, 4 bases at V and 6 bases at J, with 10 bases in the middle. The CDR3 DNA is TGTGCCAGCAGTTTGGCAGGGCTTCAGCCCCAGCATTTT. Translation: CASSLAGLQPQHF.

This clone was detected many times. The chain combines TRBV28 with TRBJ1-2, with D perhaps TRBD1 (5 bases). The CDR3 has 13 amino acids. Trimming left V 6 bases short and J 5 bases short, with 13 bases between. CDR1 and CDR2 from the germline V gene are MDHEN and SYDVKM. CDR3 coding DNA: TGTGCCAGCAGCCTAAGACAGAAATATGGCTACACCTTC. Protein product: CASSLRQKYGYTF.

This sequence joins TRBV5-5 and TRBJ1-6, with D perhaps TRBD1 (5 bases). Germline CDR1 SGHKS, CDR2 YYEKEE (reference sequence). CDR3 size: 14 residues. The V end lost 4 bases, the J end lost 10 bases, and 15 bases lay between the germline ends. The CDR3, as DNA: TGTGCCAGCAGCCCTAAGGGGTCGGACTCACCCCTCCACTTT. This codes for CASSPKGSDSPLHF.

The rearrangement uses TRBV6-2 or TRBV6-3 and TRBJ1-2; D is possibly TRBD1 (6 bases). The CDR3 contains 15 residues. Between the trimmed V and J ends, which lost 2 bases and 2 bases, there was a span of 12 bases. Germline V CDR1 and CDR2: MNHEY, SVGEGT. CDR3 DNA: TGTGCCAGCAGTTACACAGGGATTTGGAACTATGGCTACACCTTC. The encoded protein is CASSYTGIWNYGYTF.

The CDR3 region is CASQAPGHDYEQYF. As DNA, the CDR3 is TGTGCCAGCCAAGCCCCGGGACACGACTACGAGCAGTACTTC. V gene TRBV28 combines with J gene TRBJ2-7; D might be TRBD1 (6 bases). This CDR3 region has 14 residues. Trimming shortened V by 8 bases and J by 3 bases, and 17 bases separated the two germline ends. Per germline, CDR1 MDHEN and CDR2 SYDVKM.

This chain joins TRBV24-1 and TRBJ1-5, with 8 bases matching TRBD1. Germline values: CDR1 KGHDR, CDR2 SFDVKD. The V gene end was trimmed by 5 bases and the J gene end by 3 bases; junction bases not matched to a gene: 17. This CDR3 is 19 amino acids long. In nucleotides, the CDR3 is TGTGCCACCAGTGCTCGAGAGGCGGCAGGGGGCTTAATCAATCAGCCCCAGCATTTT. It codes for CATSAREAAGGLINQPQHF.

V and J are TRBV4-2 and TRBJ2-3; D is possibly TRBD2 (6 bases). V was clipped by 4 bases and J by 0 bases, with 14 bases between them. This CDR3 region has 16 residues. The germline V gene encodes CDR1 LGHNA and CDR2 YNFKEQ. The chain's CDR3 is CASSRAAGYSTDTQYF. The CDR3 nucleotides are TGTGCCAGCAGCCGGGCAGCGGGCTATAGCACAGATACGCAGTATTTT.

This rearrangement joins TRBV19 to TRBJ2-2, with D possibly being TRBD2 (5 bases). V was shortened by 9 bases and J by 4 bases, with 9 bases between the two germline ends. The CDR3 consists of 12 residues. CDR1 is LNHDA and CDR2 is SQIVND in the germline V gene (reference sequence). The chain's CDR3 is CASRDSTGELFF. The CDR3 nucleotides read TGTGCCAGCCGGGATTCCACCGGGGAGCTGTTTTTT.

CDR3 residues: CATSRDQRGGEQFF. Written as DNA, the CDR3 is TGTGCCACCAGCAGAGATCAGCGGGGGGGCGAGCAGTTCTTC. The rearrangement joins TRBV15 to TRBJ2-1, with 10 nucleotides matching TRBD2. Germline-derived CDR1 and CDR2 are LNHNV and YYDKDF (reference sequence). V shed 0 bases and J 10 bases; nucleotides not matched to a gene: 3. The CDR3 spans 14 residues.

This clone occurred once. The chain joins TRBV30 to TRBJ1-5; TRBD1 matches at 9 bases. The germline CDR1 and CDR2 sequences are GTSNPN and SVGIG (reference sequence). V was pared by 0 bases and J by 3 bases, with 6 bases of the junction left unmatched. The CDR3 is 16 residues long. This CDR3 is CAWSVWGQGANQPQHF. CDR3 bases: TGTGCCTGGAGTGTGTGGGGACAGGGTGCCAATCAGCCCCAGCATTTT.

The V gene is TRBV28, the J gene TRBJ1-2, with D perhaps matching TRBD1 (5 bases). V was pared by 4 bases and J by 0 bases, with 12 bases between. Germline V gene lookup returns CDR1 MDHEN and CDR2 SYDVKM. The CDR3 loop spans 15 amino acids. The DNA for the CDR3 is TGTGCCAGCAGTTCAAGACAGATACCTAACTATGGCTACACCTTC. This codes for CASSSRQIPNYGYTF.

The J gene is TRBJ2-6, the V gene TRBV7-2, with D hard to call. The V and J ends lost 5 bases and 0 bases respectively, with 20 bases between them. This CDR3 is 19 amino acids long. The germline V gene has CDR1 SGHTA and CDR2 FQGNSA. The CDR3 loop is CASSPYPAVVNSGANVLTF. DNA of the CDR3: TGTGCCAGCAGCCCCTACCCGGCGGTCGTTAACTCTGGGGCCAACGTCCTGACTTTC.

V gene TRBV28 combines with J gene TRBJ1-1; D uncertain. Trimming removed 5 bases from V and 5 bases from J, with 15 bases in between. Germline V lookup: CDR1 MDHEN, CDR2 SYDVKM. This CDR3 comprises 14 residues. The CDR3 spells CASSPVPVRTEAFF. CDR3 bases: TGTGCCAGCAGTCCTGTTCCGGTCCGGACTGAAGCTTTCTTT.

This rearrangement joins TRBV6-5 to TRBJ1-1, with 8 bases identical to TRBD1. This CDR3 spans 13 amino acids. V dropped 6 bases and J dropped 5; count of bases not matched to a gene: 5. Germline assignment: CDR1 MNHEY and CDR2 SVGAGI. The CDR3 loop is CASSQDRGTEAFF. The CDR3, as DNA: TGTGCCAGCAGCCAAGACAGGGGTACTGAAGCTTTCTTT.

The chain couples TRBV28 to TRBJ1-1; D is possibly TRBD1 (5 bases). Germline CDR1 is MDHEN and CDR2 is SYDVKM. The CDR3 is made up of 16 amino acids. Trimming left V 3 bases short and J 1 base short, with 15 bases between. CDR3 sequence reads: CASSLGGITENTEAFF. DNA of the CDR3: TGTGCCAGCAGTTTGGGGGGGATTACAGAGAACACTGAAGCTTTCTTT.

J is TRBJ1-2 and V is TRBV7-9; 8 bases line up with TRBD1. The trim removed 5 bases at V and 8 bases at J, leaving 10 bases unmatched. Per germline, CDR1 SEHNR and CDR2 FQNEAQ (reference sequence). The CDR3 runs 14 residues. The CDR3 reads CASSQGVQGGGYTF. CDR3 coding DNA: TGTGCCAGCAGCCAAGGTGTACAGGGGGGAGGCTACACCTTC.

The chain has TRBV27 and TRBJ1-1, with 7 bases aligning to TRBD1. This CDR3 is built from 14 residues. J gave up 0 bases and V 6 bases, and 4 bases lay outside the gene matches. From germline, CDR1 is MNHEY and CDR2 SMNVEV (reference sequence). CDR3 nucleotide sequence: TGTGCCAGCAGACCTCAGGGGGTGAACACTGAAGCTTTCTTT. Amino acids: CASRPQGVNTEAFF.

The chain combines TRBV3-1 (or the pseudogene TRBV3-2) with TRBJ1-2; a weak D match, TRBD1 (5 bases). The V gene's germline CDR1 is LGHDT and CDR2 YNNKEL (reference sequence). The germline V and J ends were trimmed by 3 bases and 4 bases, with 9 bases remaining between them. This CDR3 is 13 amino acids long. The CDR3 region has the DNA TGTGCCAGCAGCCAGACAGCGCGCTATGGCTACACCTTC. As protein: CASSQTARYGYTF.

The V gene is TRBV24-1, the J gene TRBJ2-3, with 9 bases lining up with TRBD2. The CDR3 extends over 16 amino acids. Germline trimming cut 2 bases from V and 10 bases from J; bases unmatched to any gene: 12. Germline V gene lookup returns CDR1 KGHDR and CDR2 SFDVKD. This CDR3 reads CATSDSGGGASSAQYF. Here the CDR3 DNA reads TGTGCCACCAGTGATTCCGGCGGGGGGGCAAGCTCTGCGCAGTATTTT.

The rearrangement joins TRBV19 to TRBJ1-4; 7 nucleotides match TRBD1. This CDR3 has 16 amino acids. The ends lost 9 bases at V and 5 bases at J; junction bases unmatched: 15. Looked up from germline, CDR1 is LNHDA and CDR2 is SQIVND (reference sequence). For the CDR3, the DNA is TGTGCCAGCAACAGGGGCACCGATAGGGGAAATGAAAAACTGTTTTTT. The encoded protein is CASNRGTDRGNEKLFF.

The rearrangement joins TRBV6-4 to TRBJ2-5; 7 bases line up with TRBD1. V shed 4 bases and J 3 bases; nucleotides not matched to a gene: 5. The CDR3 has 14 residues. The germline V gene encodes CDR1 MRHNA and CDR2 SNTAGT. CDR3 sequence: CASSARDREETQYF. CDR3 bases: TGTGCCAGCAGTGCCCGGGACAGAGAAGAGACCCAGTACTTC.

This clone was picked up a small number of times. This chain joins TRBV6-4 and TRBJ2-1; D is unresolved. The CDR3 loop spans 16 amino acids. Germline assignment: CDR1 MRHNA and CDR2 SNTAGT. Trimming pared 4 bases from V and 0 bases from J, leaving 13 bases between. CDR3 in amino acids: CASSGSASFSYNEQFF. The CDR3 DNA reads TGTGCCAGCAGTGGGTCAGCTAGTTTCTCCTACAATGAGCAGTTCTTC.

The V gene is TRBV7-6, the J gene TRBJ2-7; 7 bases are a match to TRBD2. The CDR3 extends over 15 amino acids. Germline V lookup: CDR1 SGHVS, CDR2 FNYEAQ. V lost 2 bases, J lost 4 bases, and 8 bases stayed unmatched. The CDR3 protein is CASSLIGLAGYEQYF. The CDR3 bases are TGTGCCAGCAGCTTAATTGGTTTAGCGGGTTACGAGCAGTACTTC.

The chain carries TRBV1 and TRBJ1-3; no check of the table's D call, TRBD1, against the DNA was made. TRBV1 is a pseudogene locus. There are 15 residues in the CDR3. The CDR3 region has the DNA TGCACCAGCAGCCATTACAGGGGGTCTGGAAACACCATATATTTT. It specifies CTSSHYRGSGNTIYF.

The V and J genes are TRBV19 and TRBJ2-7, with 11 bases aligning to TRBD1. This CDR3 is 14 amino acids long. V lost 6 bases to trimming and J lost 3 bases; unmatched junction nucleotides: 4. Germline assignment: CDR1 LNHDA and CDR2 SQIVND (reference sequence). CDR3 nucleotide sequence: TGTGCCAGTAGCGCGGGACAGGGGGGCTACGAGCAGTACTTC. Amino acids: CASSAGQGGYEQYF.